Below are 29 T cell receptor beta chains sequenced from a single sample in a study of T cell responses to AZD1222 COVID-19 vaccine. Sequencing was performed with immunoSEQ multiplex PCR; in TCRdb, only in-frame clones are kept and a portion is missing. Counted here are approximately 73,000 clones, roughly 80% occurring once; the ten biggest clones make up roughly 3.1%. This specimen consisted of peripheral blood, obtained on day 0 of AZD1222 vaccination. These receptors all stem from an adult in good health.

The chain has TRBV5-4 and TRBJ2-2; no definite D call. The CDR3 covers 13 residues. V lost 3 bases, J lost 7 bases, and 10 bases lay in between. CDR1 SGHNT and CDR2 YYREEE come from the germline V gene (reference sequence). In nucleotides, the CDR3 is TGTGCCAGCAGCTGGGCCAGGAACGGGGAGCTGTTTTTT. This sequence encodes CASSWARNGELFF.

This chain connects TRBV9 to TRBJ2-7, with 9 bases that match TRBD2. This CDR3 has 16 residues. From germline, CDR1 is SGDLS and CDR2 YYNGEE. Unmatched junction bases numbered 13, after V lost 4 bases and J lost 5 bases. This CDR3 reads CASSPLGSGRTNEQYF. The CDR3 DNA sequence: TGTGCCAGCAGCCCCCTCGGGAGCGGGAGGACCAACGAGCAGTACTTC.

The chain is built from TRBV6-2 or TRBV6-3 and TRBJ2-1; 9 bases are shared with TRBD2. Germline lookup yields CDR1 MNHEY and CDR2 SVGEGT. The CDR3 covers 17 residues. The V gene end was trimmed by 4 bases and the J gene end by 3 bases; junction bases not matched to a gene: 10. In nucleotides, the CDR3 is TGTGCCAGCAGTTTCACCTTAGCGGGGGTATACTACAATGAGCAGTTCTTC. It is translated as CASSFTLAGVYYNEQFF.

V is TRBV7-2 and J is TRBJ1-5; TRBD1 aligns across 7 bases. Unmatched junction bases numbered 12, after V lost 5 bases and J lost 2 bases. The CDR3 runs to 17 residues. Germline-derived CDR1 and CDR2 are SGHTA and FQGNSA. The CDR3 sequence: CASSPGQARMGNQPQHF. The CDR3 DNA reads TGTGCCAGCAGCCCCGGACAGGCCAGAATGGGCAATCAGCCCCAGCATTTT.

This chain links TRBV3-1 (or the pseudogene TRBV3-2) with TRBJ2-3; no clear D. With 0 bases removed from V and 0 bases from J, the gap between germline ends came to 10 bases. The CDR3 length is 16 residues. Per germline, CDR1 LGHDT and CDR2 YNNKEL (reference sequence). The CDR3 region has the DNA TGTGCCAGCAGCCAAGATCTTCGGTCTAGCACAGATACGCAGTATTTT. It yields the protein CASSQDLRSSTDTQYF.

The chain couples TRBV10-1 to TRBJ2-1; 11 bases align to TRBD2. Losses at the gene ends were 5 bases for V and 1 base for J; bases not matched to a gene: 4. Germline CDR1 is WNHNN and CDR2 is SYGVQD (reference sequence). CDR3 length: 16 residues. The CDR3 here is CASSPGTSGSYNEQFF. DNA for the CDR3: TGCGCCAGCAGTCCTGGGACTAGCGGATCCTACAATGAGCAGTTCTTC.

This rearrangement joins TRBV11-2 to TRBJ1-4; D gene unclear. Looked up from germline, CDR1 is SGHAT and CDR2 is FQNNGV. Trimming left V 5 bases short and J 2 bases short, with 12 bases between. The CDR3 has 15 residues. The CDR3 reads CASSPPLFTNEKLFF. The CDR3 DNA sequence: TGTGCCAGCAGCCCTCCTCTATTTACTAATGAAAAACTGTTTTTT.

In its sample, this clone was seen once. The V call is TRBV7-2, the J call TRBJ1-4; tentative D call: TRBD1 (6 bases). The CDR3 covers 17 residues. Germline V gene data show CDR1 as SGHTA and CDR2 as FQGNSA. Trimming took 1 base from V and 0 from J, leaving 12 bases between them. The CDR3 protein is CASSLGLDSATNEKLFF. CDR3 DNA sequence: TGTGCCAGCAGCTTAGGGCTGGACAGTGCAACTAATGAAAAACTGTTTTTT.

The gene calls are TRBV9 and TRBJ2-7; TRBD1 might be the D (6 bases). The ends were cut back, 2 bases at V and 0 bases at J, with 12 bases in the middle. The CDR3 has 15 residues. Germline V gene sequence: CDR1 SGDLS, CDR2 YYNGEE. The CDR3 DNA follows: TGTGCCAGCAGCGTTTCAGGGGATCCCTCCTACGAGCAGTACTTC. Its protein is CASSVSGDPSYEQYF. Based on the CDR3 plus reference TRBV9 and TRBJ2-7, the full variable domain is DSGVTQTPKHLITATGQRVTLRCSPRSGDLSVYWYQQSLDQGLQFLIQYYNGEERAKGNILERFSAQQFPDLHSELNLSSLELGDSALYFCASSVSGDPSYEQYFGPGTRLTVT.

The V and J genes are TRBV5-1 and TRBJ2-7, with TRBD1 matching over 9 bases. With 4 bases clipped from V and 6 bases from J, the junction kept 11 bases outside the gene matches. Germline CDR1 is SGHRS and CDR2 is YFSETQ. The CDR3 length is 15 residues. CDR3 in DNA: TGCGCCAGCAGCCGCACCGGGACAGGGAATGTCGAGCAGTACTTC. Protein sequence: CASSRTGTGNVEQYF.

This chain uses TRBV25-1 with TRBJ2-7, with D unresolved. CDR1 is MGHDK, CDR2 SYGVNS, per germline. The CDR3 spans 11 residues. Trimming stripped 3 bases from V and 6 bases from J, with 6 bases between. This CDR3 is CASSDGPEQYF. CDR3 nucleotides: TGTGCCAGCAGTGACGGGCCCGAGCAGTACTTC.

The genes are TRBV25-1 and TRBJ1-3; 7 bases agree with TRBD1. V lost 4 bases and J lost 4; bases outside the gene matches: 7. The CDR3 consists of 15 residues. Germline CDR1 is MGHDK and CDR2 is SYGVNS. The CDR3 loop is CASSADRPRGNTIYF. The CDR3 DNA sequence: TGTGCCAGCAGTGCGGACAGGCCGCGAGGAAACACCATATATTTT.

The V gene is TRBV5-4, the J gene TRBJ2-7; D is possibly TRBD1 (6 bases). Trimming left V 4 bases short and J 2 bases short, with 16 bases between. This CDR3 region has 15 residues. CDR1 is SGHNT, CDR2 YYREEE, per germline (reference sequence). The CDR3 DNA reads as TGTGCCAGCAGCCCCTCCGGAACAGGGACCTACGAGCAGTACTTC. It is translated as CASSPSGTGTYEQYF.

This chain links TRBV5-8 with TRBJ2-2; TRBD2 matches at 10 bases. CDR1 SGHTS and CDR2 YDEGEE come from the germline V gene. V was clipped by 1 base and J by 0 bases; unmatched bases: 12. The CDR3 is made up of 20 amino acids. CDR3 nucleotide sequence: TGTGCCAGCAGCTTGCGGGTTGGGGCTAGCGGGGGTACGAACACCGGGGAGCTGTTTTTT. Translation: CASSLRVGASGGTNTGELFF.

CDR3 residues: CASSAGVGSYNEQFF. CDR3 bases: TGTGCCAGCAGCGCAGGCGTCGGCTCCTACAATGAGCAGTTCTTC. The chain joins TRBV5-8 to TRBJ2-1; no definite D call. The CDR3 totals 15 residues. Trimming took off 4 bases at V and 0 bases at J, with 11 bases between the two ends. Germline V CDR1 and CDR2: SGHTS, YDEGEE.

The genes are TRBV19 and TRBJ1-2, with TRBD1 as a possible D gene (6 bases). The CDR3 sequence is 14 residues long. Between the trimmed V and J ends, which lost 1 base and 6 bases, there was a span of 12 bases. Germline V CDR1 and CDR2: LNHDA, SQIVND (reference sequence). The CDR3 loop is CASSIGEQGDGYTF. In nucleotides, the CDR3 is TGTGCCAGTAGTATAGGAGAACAGGGCGATGGCTACACCTTC.

The chain joins TRBV7-2 to TRBJ1-5; 8 bases are a match to TRBD1. V shed 1 base, J shed 6 bases, and the junction held 8 bases outside the gene matches. Per germline, CDR1 SGHTA and CDR2 FQGNSA. The length of the CDR3 is 16 residues. In DNA, the CDR3 is TGTGCCAGCAGCTTAGACAGGACAGGGTACGGTCAGCCCCAGCATTTT. It codes for CASSLDRTGYGQPQHF.

The chain joins TRBV25-1 to TRBJ1-2; 7 bases map to TRBD1. The germline V gene has CDR1 MGHDK and CDR2 SYGVNS. V was pared by 8 bases and J by 6 bases, with 3 bases of the junction left unmatched. The CDR3 consists of 11 residues. This chain's CDR3 is CASRQGDGYTF. Written as DNA, the CDR3 is TGTGCCAGCCGGCAGGGGGATGGCTACACCTTC.

The genes are TRBV6-5 and TRBJ1-1; D gene ambiguous. Deletions cut 6 bases from V and 5 bases from J, with 13 bases between. Per the germline V gene, CDR1 is MNHEY and CDR2 is SVGAGI. The CDR3 spans 13 residues. The CDR3 coding sequence is TGTGCCAGCAGGGGGTCTCGGGGTACTGAAGCTTTCTTT. Translation gives CASRGSRGTEAFF.

This clone was seen a few times. The chain has TRBV3-1 (or the pseudogene TRBV3-2) and TRBJ1-2; 8 bases are shared with TRBD1. Looked up from germline, CDR1 is LGHDT and CDR2 is YNNKEL (reference sequence). The CDR3 runs 13 residues. V gave up 5 bases and J gave up 7 bases; unmatched junction bases: 6. The CDR3 DNA is TGTGCCAGCAGCAGACAGGGGTGGTTTGGCTACACCTTC. As protein: CASSRQGWFGYTF.

The chain links TRBV12-5 to TRBJ1-3; D unresolved. The V and J ends lost 5 bases and 0 bases respectively, with 14 bases between them. Germline assignment: CDR1 LGHNT and CDR2 FRNRAP. CDR3 length equals 16 residues. CDR3 sequence reads: CASGPPVRASGNTIYF. In DNA, the CDR3 is TGTGCTAGTGGTCCCCCTGTCCGGGCCTCTGGAAACACCATATATTTT. The whole variable domain, remainder taken from reference TRBV12-5 and TRBJ1-3, is DARVTQTPRHKVTEMGQEVTMRCQPILGHNTVFWYRQTMMQGLELLAYFRNRAPLDDSGMPKDRFSAEMPDATLATLKIQPSEPRDSAVYFCASGPPVRASGNTIYFGEGSWLTVV.

This clone was detected a few times. The chain couples TRBV6-5 to TRBJ2-5; 11 nucleotides agree with TRBD2. This CDR3 comprises 16 residues. V trimming: 0 bases; J trimming: 8 bases; junction bases outside the gene matches: 8. The germline V gene encodes CDR1 MNHEY and CDR2 SVGAGI. The DNA of the CDR3 is TGTGCCAGCAGTTACTCGAGACTAGCGGGGAGGAATACCCAGTACTTC. This gives the protein CASSYSRLAGRNTQYF.

The chain has TRBV30 and TRBJ1-4, with a weak D call TRBD1 (6 bases). The CDR3 length is 13 residues. With 3 bases removed from V and 8 bases from J, the gap between germline ends came to 13 bases. Germline CDR1 and CDR2: GTSNPN and SVGIG (reference sequence). This CDR3 is CAWRSGGNEKLFF. DNA of the CDR3: TGTGCCTGGAGATCTGGGGGCAACGAAAAACTGTTTTTT.

The CDR3 DNA sequence: TGCGCCAGCAGCAAGGACAGAAGCTCCTACAATGAGCAGTTCTTC. Translated, it gives CASSKDRSSYNEQFF. V gene TRBV5-1 combines with J gene TRBJ2-1, with a possible D match to TRBD1 (6 bases). The V gene's germline CDR1 is SGHRS and CDR2 YFSETQ. This CDR3 is built from 15 residues. V was trimmed by 4 bases and J by 0 bases, leaving 11 bases between them.

The chain recombines TRBV7-2 with TRBJ1-1, with TRBD1 matching 11 bases. With V trimmed by 5 bases and J by 10 bases, 9 bases remained unmatched. Germline V lookup: CDR1 SGHTA, CDR2 FQGNSA. There are 14 residues in the CDR3. The CDR3 bases are TGTGCCAGCAGCCAAGGACAGGGGGCCGGGATAGCTTTCTTT. Protein sequence: CASSQGQGAGIAFF.

The CDR3 spells CASSQYGQSSGNTIYF. The CDR3, as DNA: TGTGCCAGCAGCCAATATGGACAGAGCTCTGGAAACACCATATATTTT. The rearrangement joins TRBV3-1 (or the pseudogene TRBV3-2) to TRBJ1-3; possible D gene TRBD1, 6 bases. With 2 bases removed from V and 0 bases from J, the gap between germline ends came to 11 bases. From germline, CDR1 is LGHDT and CDR2 YNNKEL (reference sequence). There are 16 residues in the CDR3.

The chain carries TRBV7-2 and TRBJ1-3, with unresolved D. The CDR3 is 16 residues long. CDR1 and CDR2 from the germline V gene are SGHTA and FQGNSA. V gave up 5 bases and J gave up 3 bases, with 17 bases separating them. CDR3 coding DNA: TGTGCCAGCAGCGGGCTAGCGGCCCTCGGTGGAAACACCATATATTTT. Translation: CASSGLAALGGNTIYF. Supplemented by reference TRBV7-2 and TRBJ1-3, the full variable domain reads GAGVSQSPSNKVTEKGKDVELRCDPISGHTALYWYRQSLGQGLEFLIYFQGNSAPDKSGLPSDRFSAERTGGSVSTLTIQRTQQEDSAVYLCASSGLAALGGNTIYFGEGSWLTVV.

The chain links TRBV18 to TRBJ1-1; D is uncertain. Germline V gene sequence: CDR1 KGHSH, CDR2 LQKENI. V lost 3 bases and J 1 base, leaving 6 bases between the germline ends. CDR3 length: 13 amino acids. CDR3 protein: CASSPRKNTEAFF. CDR3 DNA sequence: TGTGCCAGCTCACCTAGAAAGAACACTGAAGCTTTCTTT.

This clone was detected only once. V and J are TRBV6-5 and TRBJ1-2; D not resolved. Looked up from germline, CDR1 is MNHEY and CDR2 is SVGAGI. Trimming removed 4 bases from V and 8 bases from J, with 11 bases in between. The CDR3 consists of 12 residues. The CDR3 is CASSSGRLGYTF. The CDR3 nucleotides are TGTGCCAGCAGTTCGGGCCGCCTGGGCTACACCTTC.